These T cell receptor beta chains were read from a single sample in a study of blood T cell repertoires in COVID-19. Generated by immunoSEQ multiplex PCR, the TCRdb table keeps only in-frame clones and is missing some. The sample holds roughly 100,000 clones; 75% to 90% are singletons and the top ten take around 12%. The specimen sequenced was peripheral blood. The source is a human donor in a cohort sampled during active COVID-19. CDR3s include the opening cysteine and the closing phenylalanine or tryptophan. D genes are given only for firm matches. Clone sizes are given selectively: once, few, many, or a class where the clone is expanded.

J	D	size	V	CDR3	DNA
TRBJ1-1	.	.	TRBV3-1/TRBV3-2	CASSQDFWQGWNTEAFF	TGTGCCAGCAGCCAAGATTTTTGGCAGGGTTGGAACACTGAAGCTTTCTTT
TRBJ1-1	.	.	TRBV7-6	CASSLGQGNTEAFF	TGTGCCAGCAGCTTAGGCCAGGGGAACACTGAAGCTTTCTTT
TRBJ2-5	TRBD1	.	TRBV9	CASSPRDRERETQYF	TGTGCCAGCAGCCCCCGGGACAGGGAGCGGGAGACCCAGTACTTC
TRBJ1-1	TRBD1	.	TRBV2	CASRVGQGAPEAFF	TGTGCCAGCAGGGTGGGACAGGGGGCGCCTGAAGCTTTCTTT
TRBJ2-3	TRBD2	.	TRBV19	CASSEGTSVDTQYF	TGTGCCAGTAGCGAGGGGACTAGCGTTGATACGCAGTATTTT
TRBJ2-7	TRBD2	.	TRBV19	CASGSGGLTYEQYF	TGTGCCAGTGGCAGCGGGGGGCTTACCTACGAGCAGTACTTC
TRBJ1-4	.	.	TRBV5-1	CASSLEQGFEKLFF	TGCGCCAGCAGCTTGGAGCAGGGCTTTGAAAAACTGTTTTTT
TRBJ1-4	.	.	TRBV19	CASSIVGGRRANEKLFF	TGTGCCAGTAGTATAGTTGGGGGCAGACGGGCTAATGAAAAACTGTTTTTT
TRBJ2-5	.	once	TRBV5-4	CASSFPFGVNKETQYF	TGTGCCAGCAGCTTTCCATTCGGGGTCAATAAAGAGACCCAGTACTTC
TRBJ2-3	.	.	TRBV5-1	CASSFLRGSDTQYF	TGCGCCAGCAGCTTTTTAAGGGGCTCAGATACGCAGTATTTT
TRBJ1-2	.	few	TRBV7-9	CASSPAGNYGYTF	TGTGCCAGCAGCCCCGCAGGGAACTATGGCTACACCTTC
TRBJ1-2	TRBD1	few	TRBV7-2	CASSSQGAQYGYTF	TGTGCCAGCAGCTCACAGGGGGCGCAGTATGGCTACACCTTC